Described below is a single TCR beta chain sequence and its context. No antigen is known for it. The data were obtained in a study of cytomegalovirus exposure and HLA in healthy donors. Findings and caveats of the study: Based on reports, TCR beta sequences accurately predicted HLA-A and HLA-B alleles for most subjects. According to reports, the classifier identified cytomegalovirus status with high specificity and sensitivity. The authors considered a cluster of highly shared sequence variants likely to be a sequencing artifact.

When sampled, the donors appeared nominally healthy, though they likely had unrecorded immune exposures. Primers included in the PCR were 60 Vbeta and 13 Jbeta primers. Measured with immunoSEQ multiplex PCR; TCRdb has only the in-frame clones, and not every one. The sample records over 150,000 clones, 65% to 80% being singletons. Germline V gives CDR1 ENHRY, CDR2 SYGVKD. This CDR3 contains 14 residues. The ends were cut back, 3 bases at V and 8 bases at J, with 14 bases in the middle. The V gene is TRBV10-3, the J gene TRBJ1-5; D is uncertain. The TCR originated in a man aged 40-49 years in good health and CMV-seronegative. The sequenced sample consisted of PBMCs. The chain's CDR3 is CAISENEESEPQHF. CDR3 in DNA: TGTGCCATCAGTGAAAACGAGGAATCGGAGCCCCAGCATTTT.